Below, 18 T cell receptor beta chains from the same sample are listed, as sequenced in a study of naive and memory T cell subsets. Both TRBC1 and TRBC2 were covered by a beta constant-region primer of two equimolar oligonucleotides. MiXCR, run by TCRdb on the UMI-ligation and nested PCR reads, gives a single entry per CDR3 protein. Of 75,000 to 85,000 distinct CDR3 sequences in the sample, around 14% were seen once. The sample taken for sequencing was central memory CD4+ T cells from blood. These receptors all come from a human donor in good health.

The rearrangement links TRBV5-1 to TRBJ2-1, with D possibly matching TRBD2 (6 bases). Trimming left V 4 bases short and J 6 bases short, with 20 bases between. The germline V gene encodes CDR1 SGHRS and CDR2 YFSETQ. The CDR3 runs 16 residues. In DNA form, the CDR3 reads TGCGCCAGCAGCGCCGATACTAGCTGGGTCTCCAATGAGCAGTTCTTC. Translated: CASSADTSWVSNEQFF. Using reference TRBV5-1 and TRBJ2-1 for the parts outside the CDR3, the full variable domain is KAGVTQTPRYLIKTRGQQVTLSCSPISGHRSVSWYQQTPGQGLQFLFEYFSETQRNKGNFPGRFSGRQFSNSRSEMNVSTLELGDSALYLCASSADTSWVSNEQFFGPGTRLTVL.

Many counts were recorded for this clonotype. V gene TRBV10-3 combines with J gene TRBJ1-6; D is uncertain. The CDR3 runs to 13 residues. V lost 6 bases, J lost 9 bases, and 12 bases lay in between. CDR1 is ENHRY and CDR2 is SYGVKD in the germline V gene. CDR3 loop: CAIRDGELSPLHF. The CDR3 DNA follows: TGTGCCATCAGGGACGGGGAACTTTCACCCCTCCACTTT.

This clonotype was seen at least ten times. The chain uses TRBV9 and TRBJ2-7; tentatively, D is TRBD1 or TRBD2 (7 bases each). Trimming took off 4 bases at V and 7 bases at J, with 21 bases between the two ends. CDR1 and CDR2 from the germline V gene are SGDLS and YYNGEE. The CDR3 length is 15 residues. CDR3 in amino acids: CASSPGGEASREQYF. In DNA, the CDR3 is TGTGCCAGCAGCCCAGGGGGGGAGGCTTCGAGGGAGCAGTACTTC.

CDR3 protein: CASRTGLAGGHSYEQYF. The CDR3 DNA reads as TGTGCCAGCAGAACCGGACTAGCGGGAGGGCACTCATACGAGCAGTACTTC. V is TRBV2 and J is TRBJ2-7; TRBD2 matches at 15 bases. The CDR3 runs 17 residues. The germline CDR1 and CDR2 sequences are SNHLY and FYNNEI. After removal of 6 bases from V and 4 bases from J, the junction contained 10 bases not matched to a gene.

This clonotype has only a few counts. The genes are TRBV6-5 and TRBJ2-2, with D possibly being TRBD2 (6 bases). The CDR3 has 13 residues. Germline assignment: CDR1 MNHEY and CDR2 SVGAGI. Between the trimmed V and J ends, which lost 0 bases and 7 bases, there was a span of 6 bases. The CDR3 loop reads CASSYSGSGELFF. The CDR3 DNA reads as TGTGCCAGCAGTTACTCCGGGAGCGGGGAGCTGTTTTTT.

This clonotype has more than one count but fewer than ten. The chain uses TRBV7-6 and TRBJ2-1, with 11 bases aligning to TRBD2. The germline V gene encodes CDR1 SGHVS and CDR2 FNYEAQ. Trimming took 4 bases from V and 10 from J; bases not matched to a gene: 6. The CDR3 loop spans 14 amino acids. CDR3 sequence: CASSSTSGRGEQFF. The CDR3 DNA is TGTGCCAGCAGCTCAACTAGCGGGAGAGGAGAGCAGTTCTTC. The full variable domain, in which reference TRBV7-6 and TRBJ2-1 provide the parts outside the CDR3, is GAGVSQSPRYKVTKRGQDVALRCDPISGHVSLYWYRQALGQGPEFLTYFNYEAQQDKSGLPNDRFSAERPEGSISTLTIQRTEQRDSAMYRCASSSTSGRGEQFFGPGTRLTVL.

This clonotype was counted a few times. The chain employs TRBV4-1 and TRBJ2-3; unclear D gene. Per germline, CDR1 MGHRA and CDR2 YSYEKL. Trimming stripped 0 bases from V and 4 bases from J, with 11 bases between. The CDR3 contains 15 residues. CDR3 amino acids: CASSQEIQYADTQYF. The CDR3 region has the DNA TGCGCCAGCAGCCAAGAGATCCAGTATGCAGATACGCAGTATTTT.

DNA for the CDR3: TGTGCCAGCAGCTTGGAGGGATCTCGGGGTTACGAGCAGTACTTC. It translates to CASSLEGSRGYEQYF. The chain employs TRBV5-4 and TRBJ2-7; D is possibly TRBD2 (5 bases). This CDR3 spans 15 amino acids. Germline CDR1 and CDR2: SGHNT and YYREEE (reference sequence). Trimming took 0 bases from V and 4 from J, leaving 14 bases between them.

At least ten counts were recorded for this clonotype. This rearrangement joins TRBV11-2 to TRBJ2-3; D not certain. This CDR3 contains 17 residues. Germline CDR1 is SGHAT and CDR2 is FQNNGV. V lost 1 base to trimming and J lost 1 base, with 15 bases between them. Here the CDR3 DNA reads TGTGCCAGCAGCTTAGGGGCCCCCGGACCGGGCACAGATACGCAGTATTTT. This codes for CASSLGAPGPGTDTQYF.

Many counts were recorded for this clonotype. The rearrangement links TRBV7-8 to TRBJ2-3; 12 bases are shared with TRBD2. V lost 1 base and J lost 6; bases outside the gene matches: 2. This CDR3 has 15 amino acids. Looked up from germline, CDR1 is SGHVS and CDR2 is FQNEAQ. DNA for the CDR3: TGTGCCAGCAGCTTAGGTGGACTAGCGGGGGATACGCAGTATTTT. The encoded protein is CASSLGGLAGDTQYF.

This clonotype has a handful of counts. The chain couples TRBV29-1 to TRBJ2-3; 7 bases align to TRBD2. Germline trimming cut 8 bases from V and 0 bases from J; bases unmatched to any gene: 5. The germline gives CDR1 SQVTM, CDR2 ANQGSEA. CDR3 length: 13 residues. CDR3 loop: CSSGAGSTDTQYF. The CDR3 DNA reads as TGCAGCAGCGGGGCGGGTAGCACAGATACGCAGTATTTT.

In its sample, this clonotype was seen many times. V usage is TRBV20-1 and J usage is TRBJ2-3; 8 bases are a match to TRBD2. This CDR3 spans 15 amino acids. The V and J ends lost 6 bases and 6 bases, in that order; junction bases with no gene match: 14. In germline, CDR1 is DFQATT, CDR2 SNEGSKA (reference sequence). Written as DNA, the CDR3 is TGCAGTGCCTACAAGGGGGGACTAGAGGGGGATACGCAGTATTTT. Residues: CSAYKGGLEGDTQYF.

This clonotype has more than one count but fewer than ten. V and J are TRBV24-1 and TRBJ2-6; D is uncertain. The germline V gene encodes CDR1 KGHDR and CDR2 SFDVKD. This CDR3 region has 16 residues. The V end was cut by 2 bases, the J end by 2 bases, with 9 bases between. This CDR3 is CATSDSHFTGANVLTF. The CDR3, as DNA: TGTGCCACCAGTGATTCTCATTTCACTGGGGCCAACGTCCTGACTTTC.

This clonotype has only a few counts. The chain employs TRBV20-1 and TRBJ2-7, with TRBD1 matching over 9 bases. The V gene's germline CDR1 is DFQATT and CDR2 SNEGSKA (reference sequence). V gave up 3 bases and J gave up 5 bases; unmatched junction bases: 11. The CDR3 is 15 residues long. CDR3 sequence: CSARALRTGEDEQYF. CDR3 coding DNA: TGCAGTGCTAGGGCATTAAGGACAGGGGAAGACGAGCAGTACTTC.

This clonotype appeared a few times. J is TRBJ2-2 and V is TRBV29-1; D remains unclear. The germline gives CDR1 SQVTM, CDR2 ANQGSEA. V lost 3 bases and J lost 0, with 5 bases in between. CDR3 length equals 13 residues. CDR3 sequence reads: CSVEEANTGELFF. DNA of the CDR3: TGCAGCGTTGAGGAAGCGAACACCGGGGAGCTGTTTTTT.

This chain uses TRBV7-6 with TRBJ2-3, with D possibly TRBD2 on 6 matching bases. V was trimmed by 1 base and J by 4 bases, leaving 21 bases between them. The CDR3 covers 18 residues. Germline CDR1 SGHVS, CDR2 FNYEAQ. The CDR3: CASSLVGSSGPYPDTQYF. CDR3 sequence (DNA): TGTGCCAGCAGCTTAGTAGGGTCCAGCGGGCCTTATCCAGATACGCAGTATTTT.

In its sample, this clonotype was seen a few times. The chain's CDR3 is CASGTSGFNEQFF. CDR3 coding DNA: TGTGCCAGCGGGACTAGCGGATTCAATGAGCAGTTCTTC. The chain carries TRBV3-1 and TRBJ2-1; 11 bases are shared with TRBD2. Germline CDR1 and CDR2: LGHDT and YNNKEL (reference sequence). V shed 8 bases and J 6 bases; nucleotides not matched to a gene: 3. CDR3 length equals 13 residues.

The chain has TRBV7-6 and TRBJ2-7; TRBD2 agrees at 8 bases. The CDR3 contains 17 residues. V was clipped by 4 bases and J by 5 bases; unmatched bases: 16. Germline CDR1 SGHVS, CDR2 FNYEAQ. The CDR3 DNA reads as TGTGCCAGCAGCTCCCCCAACGGCGGCGGGAGGAACAACGAGCAGTACTTC. The encoded protein is CASSSPNGGGRNNEQYF.